These 28 T cell receptor beta chains came from one sample sequenced in a study of response to subunit inactivated influenza vaccine. MiXCR, run by TCRdb on the RT-PCR reads, gives a single entry per CDR3 protein. The repertoire consists of approximately 500,000 distinct CDR3 sequences, with 10% to 15% occurring once and the leading ten covering roughly 13%. The material was PBMCs from blood, obtained roughly 46 days after vaccination. These receptors were obtained from a middle-aged man who received an inactivated influenza vaccine.

This clonotype showed up many times. The chain uses TRBV5-1 and TRBJ1-5, with no clear D. CDR3 length: 15 residues. From germline, CDR1 is SGHRS and CDR2 YFSETQ. Trimming removed 4 bases at V and 7 bases at J, with 18 bases between. The DNA of the CDR3 is TGCGCCAGCAGCCCACAAGTGGGGAGCGGCCAGCCCCAGCATTTT. Amino acids: CASSPQVGSGQPQHF. Supplemented by reference TRBV5-1 and TRBJ1-5, the full variable domain reads KAGVTQTPRYLIKTRGQQVTLSCSPISGHRSVSWYQQTPGQGLQFLFEYFSETQRNKGNFPGRFSGRQFSNSRSEMNVSTLELGDSALYLCASSPQVGSGQPQHFGDGTRLSIL.

The V call is TRBV24-1, the J call TRBJ2-3; D is uncertain. Trimming took off 9 bases at V and 6 bases at J, with 21 bases between the two ends. Germline V CDR1 and CDR2: KGHDR, SFDVKD. There are 15 residues in the CDR3. This CDR3 is CATSRSSRSLDTQYF. In nucleotides, the CDR3 is TGTGCCACCTCGCGGTCGAGCCGTTCACTGGATACGCAGTATTTT.

This clonotype was recorded many times. V is TRBV5-6 and J is TRBJ2-2; D remains ambiguous. CDR1 is SGHDT, CDR2 YYEEEE, per germline. The V gene lost 0 bases and the J gene lost 4 bases, with 19 bases spanning the gap. This CDR3 is built from 18 residues. CDR3 sequence: CASSLDSLDALFTGELFF. The CDR3 region has the DNA TGTGCCAGCAGCTTGGACTCCCTGGACGCCTTATTCACCGGGGAGCTGTTTTTT. Full variable domain (outside the CDR3, taken from reference TRBV5-6 and TRBJ2-2): DAGVTQSPTHLIKTRGQQVTLRCSPKSGHDTVSWYQQALGQGPQFIFQYYEEEERQRGNFPDRFSGHQFPNYSSELNVNALLLGDSALYLCASSLDSLDALFTGELFFGEGSRLTVL.

The chain has TRBV12-3 or TRBV12-4 and TRBJ2-7; 8 positions agree with TRBD1. Germline trimming cut 6 bases from V and 6 bases from J; bases unmatched to any gene: 7. There are 13 residues in the CDR3. CDR3 bases: TGTGCCAGCAGCCCAGCCGACAGGGGCGAGCAGTACTTC. Translation: CASSPADRGEQYF.

V is TRBV18 and J is TRBJ1-1, with unresolved D. Per the germline V gene, CDR1 is KGHSH and CDR2 is LQKENI. V shed 3 bases and J shed 3 bases, with 17 bases lying between them. This CDR3 spans 16 amino acids. Here the CDR3 DNA reads TGTGCCAGCTCACCGAACACTGGACTTCGGCACACTGAAGCTTTCTTT. Translation: CASSPNTGLRHTEAFF.

This clonotype was detected many times. V gene TRBV12-3 or TRBV12-4 combines with J gene TRBJ2-5, with a tentative D call TRBD1 (6 bases). Between the trimmed V and J ends, which lost 4 bases and 0 bases, there was a span of 9 bases. The CDR3 loop spans 14 amino acids. Here the CDR3 DNA reads TGTGCCAGCAGTTCGACAGGTCACCAAGAGACCCAGTACTTC. The encoded protein is CASSSTGHQETQYF.

This clonotype was counted only a few times. It is unclear where the CDR3 begins or ends on the DNA, so no DNA is shown, and the CDR3 is as TCRdb lists it. The V call is TRBV28, the J call TRBJ1-5. Both ends counted, the CDR3 spans 13 residues. The germline V gene encodes CDR1 MDHEN and CDR2 SYDVKM. The CDR3: CASSFLENQPQHF.

This clonotype was seen more than once but under ten times. The chain carries TRBV5-1 and TRBJ2-1; D is undetermined. CDR3 length: 12 residues. CDR1 is SGHRS and CDR2 is YFSETQ in the germline V gene. V was cut by 3 bases and J by 7 bases, with 8 bases left in between. The CDR3 DNA sequence: TGCGCCAGCAGCTACTATAGGAATGAGCAGTTCTTC. Translating it yields CASSYYRNEQFF.

This clonotype has only a few counts. The V gene is TRBV7-9, the J gene TRBJ2-7; D could derive from TRBD1 or TRBD2 (5 bases each). This CDR3 comprises 13 residues. In germline, CDR1 is SEHNR, CDR2 FQNEAQ (reference sequence). V dropped 5 bases and J dropped 5 bases, with 13 bases sitting between them. In DNA, the CDR3 is TGTGCCAGCAGCCCCCCAGGGACGCACGAGCAGTACTTC. Its translation is CASSPPGTHEQYF.

The chain recombines TRBV6-5 with TRBJ1-4; D might be TRBD1 (5 bases). V shed 2 bases and J shed 8 bases, with 12 bases lying between them. The length of the CDR3 is 14 residues. From germline, CDR1 is MNHEY and CDR2 SVGAGI. The CDR3 bases are TGTGCCAGCAGTTACGGGGCGGGTGGGGAAAAACTGTTTTTT. This gives the protein CASSYGAGGEKLFF.

V is TRBV4-1 and J is TRBJ2-1, with 14 positions matching TRBD2. This CDR3 spans 20 amino acids. The germline V gene has CDR1 MGHRA and CDR2 YSYEKL. V lost 1 base and J lost 3; bases outside the gene matches: 11. CDR3 nucleotide sequence: TGCGCCAGCAGCCAAGGTCCGGGACTAGCGGGAGTCGTGGACTACAATGAGCAGTTCTTC. Encoded protein: CASSQGPGLAGVVDYNEQFF.

V usage is TRBV6-1 and J usage is TRBJ2-1; TRBD2 is a possible D gene (7 bases). Germline lookup yields CDR1 MNHNS and CDR2 SASEGT. This CDR3 comprises 13 residues. Between the trimmed V and J ends, which lost 11 bases and 5 bases, there was a span of 16 bases. The CDR3 DNA is TGTGCCTCAGGGGAGGGGTTAAACAATGAGCAGTTCTTC. Protein: CASGEGLNNEQFF.

J is TRBJ2-5 and V is TRBV28; D might be TRBD2 (5 bases). The CDR3 is 14 amino acids. V lost 6 bases, J lost 5 bases, and 16 bases lay in between. The germline gives CDR1 MDHEN, CDR2 SYDVKM. CDR3 DNA: TGTGCCAGCAGCCCTAACCCCGGGGATGAGACCCAGTACTTC. Protein product: CASSPNPGDETQYF.

The chain couples TRBV4-3 to TRBJ2-1; 10 bases map to TRBD2. Germline V gene sequence: CDR1 LGHNA, CDR2 YSLEER. The CDR3 has 15 residues. J lost 5 bases, V lost 3 bases, and 4 bases had no gene match. The CDR3 DNA reads TGCGCCAGCAGCCAGAGCGGGGGGGCCCACAATGAGCAGTTCTTC. Protein: CASSQSGGAHNEQFF.

As for this clonotype: As the CDR3 is not closed by the conserved phenylalanine or tryptophan, this likely results from a read error. The genes are TRBV20-1 and TRBJ2-7; the match to TRBD1 covers 9 bases. CDR3 length equals 15 residues. The germline gives CDR1 DFQATT, CDR2 SNEGSKA (reference sequence). With 0 bases clipped from V and 2 bases from J, the junction kept 5 bases outside the gene matches. In DNA form, the CDR3 reads TGCAGTGCTAGAGATATGGACAGGGGTCCCTACGAGCAGTACCTC. It specifies CSARDMDRGPYEQYL.

CDR3 coding DNA: TGTGCCAGCAGTTTACACAATCAGCCCCAGCATTTT. This codes for CASSLHNQPQHF. The chain couples TRBV12-3 or TRBV12-4 to TRBJ1-5; D is undetermined. This CDR3 contains 12 residues. V was trimmed by 2 bases and J by 3 bases, leaving 2 bases between them.

The chain has TRBV29-1 and TRBJ1-1; D is possibly TRBD1 (5 bases). Between the trimmed V and J ends, which lost 4 bases and 7 bases, there was a span of 16 bases. Germline CDR1 SQVTM, CDR2 ANQGSEA. The CDR3 consists of 13 residues. CDR3 residues: CSVGRDPLSEAFF. The CDR3 nucleotides read TGCAGCGTTGGGAGGGACCCTTTGAGTGAAGCTTTCTTT.

The rearrangement joins TRBV7-2 to TRBJ2-1; 10 bases map to TRBD2. Germline CDR1 reads SGHTA; CDR2 reads FQGNSA. The CDR3 is 17 residues long. Trimming removed 4 bases from V and 6 bases from J; junction bases left unmatched: 12. CDR3 residues: CASSWVKGLAGANEQFF. Here the CDR3 DNA reads TGTGCCAGCAGCTGGGTAAAGGGCCTAGCGGGAGCCAATGAGCAGTTCTTC.

The V gene is TRBV2, the J gene TRBJ2-7, with D unresolved. Deletions cut 2 bases from V and 5 bases from J, with 13 bases between. The CDR3 has 14 residues. Germline V gene data show CDR1 as SNHLY and CDR2 as FYNNEI. The CDR3 is CASSESVLVDEQYF. CDR3 DNA sequence: TGTGCCAGCAGTGAATCAGTTTTGGTGGACGAGCAGTACTTC.

The chain combines TRBV29-1 with TRBJ1-2, with 10 bases that match TRBD1. V was clipped by 6 bases and J by 2 bases; unmatched bases: 6. Germline values: CDR1 SQVTM, CDR2 ANQGSEA. The CDR3 spans 14 residues. The CDR3 region has the DNA TGCAGCGTAAACCAGGGACAGGGGAACTATGGCTACACCTTC. It codes for CSVNQGQGNYGYTF. The full variable domain, its missing parts supplied by reference TRBV29-1 and TRBJ1-2, is SAVISQKPSRDICQRGTSLTIQCQVDSQVTMMFWYRQQPGQSLTLIATANQGSEATYESGFVIDKFPISRPNLTFSTLTVSNMSPEDSSIYLCSVNQGQGNYGYTFGSGTRLTVV.

The chain links TRBV20-1 to TRBJ2-7, with D possibly TRBD2 on 6 matching bases. Germline V CDR1 and CDR2: DFQATT, SNEGSKA (reference sequence). This CDR3 contains 15 residues. V was cut by 0 bases and J by 3 bases, with 15 bases left in between. In nucleotides, the CDR3 is TGCAGTGCTAGAGACACCGGGACTGATGTCTACGAGCAGTACTTC. It encodes CSARDTGTDVYEQYF.

The rearrangement joins TRBV6-5 to TRBJ2-2, with no clear D. CDR3 length: 14 amino acids. Germline CDR1 reads MNHEY; CDR2 reads SVGAGI. Trimming shortened V by 0 bases and J by 6 bases, and 8 bases separated the two germline ends. CDR3 nucleotides: TGTGCCAGCAGTTACTCTACCGGGCCCGGGGAGCTGTTTTTT. Translation gives CASSYSTGPGELFF.

Only a few counts were recorded for this clonotype. The chain is built from TRBV29-1 and TRBJ1-1, with D possibly being TRBD1 (6 bases). Germline V gene data show CDR1 as SQVTM and CDR2 as ANQGSEA. The CDR3 runs to 10 residues. V lost 7 bases and J lost 6, with 9 bases in between. The CDR3 reads CSGQESEAFF. In nucleotides, the CDR3 is TGCAGCGGACAGGAATCTGAAGCTTTCTTT.

This clonotype has at least ten counts. The chain uses TRBV6-2 or TRBV6-3 and TRBJ2-7; D is undetermined. Between the trimmed V and J ends, which lost 6 bases and 6 bases, there was a span of 12 bases. Germline-derived CDR1 and CDR2 are MNHEY and SVGEGT. The CDR3 covers 12 residues. CDR3 in amino acids: CASSPSGFEQYF. CDR3 DNA: TGTGCCAGCAGCCCCTCTGGTTTCGAGCAGTACTTC.

This clonotype was counted ten times or more. The chain employs TRBV3-1 and TRBJ2-2; D not resolved. The CDR3 is 18 residues long. Trimming stripped 0 bases from V and 1 base from J, with 15 bases between. Germline V gene data show CDR1 as LGHDT and CDR2 as YNNKEL (reference sequence). The CDR3 nucleotides are TGTGCCAGCAGCCAAGAAGGGCTGGTTGTGGGGAACACCGGGGAGCTGTTTTTT. Amino acids: CASSQEGLVVGNTGELFF.

This clonotype was detected a few times. The chain recombines TRBV6-5 with TRBJ2-5; 9 bases fit TRBD2. V was clipped by 4 bases and J by 1 base; unmatched bases: 4. This CDR3 is built from 15 residues. Germline V gives CDR1 MNHEY, CDR2 SVGAGI. This CDR3 is CASSSSGGFQETQYF. In DNA form, the CDR3 reads TGTGCCAGCAGTTCGAGCGGGGGGTTCCAAGAGACCCAGTACTTC.

This clonotype came up many times. CDR3 amino acids: CASSPYPDTQYF. The CDR3 DNA is TGTGCCAGCAGCCCCTACCCAGATACGCAGTATTTT. The chain is built from TRBV28 and TRBJ2-3, with D uncertain. Germline-derived CDR1 and CDR2 are MDHEN and SYDVKM. V shed 6 bases and J shed 4 bases, with 8 bases lying between them. This CDR3 spans 12 amino acids.

The genes are TRBV4-3 and TRBJ2-7, with 10 positions matching TRBD1. CDR1 is LGHNA and CDR2 is YSLEER in the germline V gene. V lost 0 bases and J lost 7; bases outside the gene matches: 9. The CDR3 sequence is 16 residues long. The chain's CDR3 is CASSQDLGTGVAEQYF. The CDR3 DNA reads TGCGCCAGCAGCCAAGACCTCGGGACAGGGGTTGCGGAGCAGTACTTC.